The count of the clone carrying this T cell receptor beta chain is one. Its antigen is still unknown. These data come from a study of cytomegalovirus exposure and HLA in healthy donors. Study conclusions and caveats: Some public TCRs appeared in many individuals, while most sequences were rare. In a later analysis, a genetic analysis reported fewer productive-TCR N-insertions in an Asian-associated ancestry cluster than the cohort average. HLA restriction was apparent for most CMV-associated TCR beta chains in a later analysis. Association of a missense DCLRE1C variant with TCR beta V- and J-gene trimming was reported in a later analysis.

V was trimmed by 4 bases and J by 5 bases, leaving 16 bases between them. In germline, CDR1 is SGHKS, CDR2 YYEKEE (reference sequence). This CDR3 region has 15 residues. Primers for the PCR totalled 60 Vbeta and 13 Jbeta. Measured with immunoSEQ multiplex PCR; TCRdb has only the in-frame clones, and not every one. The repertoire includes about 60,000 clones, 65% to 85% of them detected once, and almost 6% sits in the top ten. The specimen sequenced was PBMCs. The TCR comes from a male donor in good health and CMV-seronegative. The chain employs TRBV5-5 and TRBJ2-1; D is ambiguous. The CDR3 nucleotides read TGTGCCAGCAGCCCCGTGAACACGATAAACAATGAGCAGTTCTTC. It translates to CASSPVNTINNEQFF.